This is a list of T cell receptor beta chains from one sample in a study of identifying expanded T cells in peripheral blood. The assay was immunoSEQ multiplex PCR, and TCRdb's table has in-frame clones only and misses some. The sample holds 120,000 or so clones; 84% are singletons and the top ten take 3.3%. Input material: blood. The receptors originated from a person between 18 and 70 years old in good health. Each CDR3 is given with its conserved first and last residue. D genes are given only for firm matches. Size is omitted from some rows. Given values are once, few, many or a class for expanded clones.

J gene	clone size	V gene	D gene	CDR3 DNA	CDR3 protein
TRBJ1-1	once	TRBV6-1	-	TGTGCCAGCAGTGACAGGGTGAACACTGAAGCTTTCTTT	CASSDRVNTEAFF
TRBJ2-7	-	TRBV15	TRBD2	TGTGCCACCTCCGGGACTAGCGCAGCCTACGAGCAGTACTTC	CATSGTSAAYEQYF
TRBJ1-1	few	TRBV6-5	-	TGTGCCAGCAGTTTCCAGATGAACACTGAAGCTTTCTTT	CASSFQMNTEAFF
TRBJ1-5	-	TRBV19	TRBD1	TGTGCCAGTAGCGACAGGGGAGGCAATCAGCCCCAGCATTTT	CASSDRGGNQPQHF
TRBJ2-1	-	TRBV7-2	-	TGTGCCAGCAGCTTAGGGGGGGGCAGGATGAATGAGCAGTTCTTC	CASSLGGGRMNEQFF
TRBJ2-1	-	TRBV5-6	TRBD1	TGTGCCAGCAGCTTGCCACGGAACAGGGGATTAAATGAGCAGTTCTTC	CASSLPRNRGLNEQFF
TRBJ2-5	-	TRBV10-3	-	TGTGCCATCAGTGACAGGTCGGAGACCCAGTACTTC	CAISDRSETQYF
TRBJ1-4	once	TRBV30	-	TGTGCCTGGAGTTTGCAGGGCGGGGAAAAACTGTTTTTT	CAWSLQGGEKLFF
TRBJ2-7	-	TRBV6-5	-	TGTGCCAGCCTGGGGGACCCAGACTACGAGCAGTACTTC	CASLGDPDYEQYF
TRBJ1-1	-	TRBV29-1	-	TGCAGCGTTGACACCGACGGTGAAGCTTTCTTT	CSVDTDGEAFF
TRBJ2-5	-	TRBV11-2	-	TGTGCCAGCAGCTTCCTTCCGGCCAGGCGCGAGACCCAGTACTTC	CASSFLPARRETQYF
TRBJ1-4	-	TRBV15	TRBD1	TGTGCCACCAGCAGCGACAGGGAGGGGGGAAAACTGTTTTTT	CATSSDREGGKLFF
TRBJ1-2	-	TRBV2	TRBD1	TGTGCCAGCAGGGCCTTCCGGGACAGCTTCTATGGCTACACCTTC	CASRAFRDSFYGYTF
TRBJ1-1	once	TRBV5-6	TRBD1	TGTGCCAGCAGCTTATACAGGGGGATGAACACTGAAGCTTTCTTT	CASSLYRGMNTEAFF
TRBJ1-2	-	TRBV6-1	TRBD1	TGTGCCAGCAGGGCACAGGGGGCGGATGGCTACACCTTC	CASRAQGADGYTF
TRBJ2-2	-	TRBV11-3	-	TGTGCCAGCAGCTTAGGGGGGCAGGTTGAGGAGCTGTTTTTT	CASSLGGQVEELFF
TRBJ1-2	-	TRBV4-2	-	TGTGCCAGCAGCCAAGTCCTTGTCACTATGGCTTGGACCTTC	CASSQVLVTMAWTF
TRBJ1-6	few	TRBV27	-	TGTGCCAGCAGGAGTCCCTGGACCAGGTCACCCCTCCACTTT	CASRSPWTRSPLHF
TRBJ1-2	-	TRBV18	-	TGTGCCAGCTCACCAGTCCCCCGGGGGGTTGACTATGGCTACACCTTC	CASSPVPRGVDYGYTF
TRBJ1-5	-	TRBV30	TRBD1	TGTGCCTGGAATCAGCGACTATCGGGACAGGGAGGTAGAAGGGGCAATCAGCCCCAGCATTTT	CAWNQRLSGQGGRRGNQPQHF
TRBJ2-3	once	TRBV6-5	-	TGTGCCAGCAGTTCCCCCGGCGAGGGTAGTGGAGATACGCAGTATTTT	CASSSPGEGSGDTQYF
TRBJ2-2	once	TRBV25-1	TRBD1	TGTGCCAGCAGTGGGTGGACAGGGGAGATTGGGACCGGGGAGCTGTTTTTT	CASSGWTGEIGTGELFF
TRBJ1-1	-	TRBV18	-	TGTGCCAGCTCACAACGGGACGGGCACTGGGGGGGCACTGAAGCTTTCTTT	CASSQRDGHWGGTEAFF
TRBJ1-2	-	TRBV2	-	TGTGCCAGCAGAGACGGACAGGGCTACACCTTC	CASRDGQGYTF
TRBJ1-2	-	TRBV10-3	TRBD1	TGTGCCTCCCGGACAGGGCCGATTGAGTCCAATGGCTACACCTTC	CASRTGPIESNGYTF
TRBJ2-3	-	TRBV5-1	TRBD2	TGCGCCAGCAGCTTCCCAGCGGGGGTATTTGATAGCACAGATACGCAGTATTTT	CASSFPAGVFDSTDTQYF
TRBJ2-7	-	TRBV7-9	-	TGTGCCAGCAGCAACGCGGGAACCTACGAGCAGTACTTC	CASSNAGTYEQYF
TRBJ1-5	-	TRBV19	-	TGTGCCAGTAGTATAGATTTGGGCAGGGTTAATCAGCCCCAGCATTTT	CASSIDLGRVNQPQHF
TRBJ2-5	-	TRBV29-1	TRBD1	TGCAGCGTTGAAGATTTGCGGACAGGGTGGGTTTCGGAGACCCAGTACTTC	CSVEDLRTGWVSETQYF
TRBJ2-2	-	TRBV6-4	TRBD1	TGTGCCAGCAGAGGACAGGGGGCCGGGGAGCTGTTTTTT	CASRGQGAGELFF
TRBJ1-1	-	TRBV15	TRBD1	TGTGCCACCAGCGTGGGACAGGGGGAACCTGAAGCTTTCTTT	CATSVGQGEPEAFF
TRBJ1-2	once	TRBV6-5	TRBD1	TGTGCCAGCAGTTACTCTCTCCAGGGGGCGGGCTATGGCTACACCTTC	CASSYSLQGAGYGYTF
TRBJ2-2	-	TRBV6-1	TRBD1	TGTGGCTACCGGGACAGGGACACCGGGGAGCTGTTTTTT	CGYRDRDTGELFF
TRBJ1-6	few	TRBV2	-	TGTGCCAGCAGGAAGGGGAGCGCCCTTGATTCACCCCTCCACTTT	CASRKGSALDSPLHF
TRBJ2-2	once	TRBV30	TRBD1	TGTGCCTGGATCTCGACGGGCAGGGGGCGCACCGGGGAGCTGTTTTTT	CAWISTGRGRTGELFF
TRBJ1-1	-	TRBV6-6	-	TGTGCCAGCAGTGTCGTCGCGAACACTGAAGCTTTCTTT	CASSVVANTEAFF
TRBJ2-3	-	TRBV6-5	-	TGTGCCAGCAGTTCAGGGTTTGCGACAGATACGCAGTATTTT	CASSSGFATDTQYF
TRBJ1-2	-	TRBV6-5	-	TGTGCCAGCAGTTACTCGATAAGTCGAGGCTATGGCTACACCTTC	CASSYSISRGYGYTF
TRBJ2-7	many	TRBV2	TRBD1	TGTGCCAGCAGCCCCAGACAGGGGGCGGGCTACGAGCAGTACTTC	CASSPRQGAGYEQYF
TRBJ2-7	-	TRBV6-5	TRBD1	TGTGCCAGCAGTTACCAGACAGGGGGCTACGAGCAGTACTTC	CASSYQTGGYEQYF
TRBJ1-2	medium-sized	TRBV14	TRBD1	TGTGCCAGCAGCCCAGGGGGGTATGGCTACACCTTC	CASSPGGYGYTF
TRBJ1-3	-	TRBV4-1	-	TGCGCCAGCAGCCAAGATCGCACCGCGGTTAACTCTGGAAACACCATATATTTT	CASSQDRTAVNSGNTIYF
TRBJ2-5	-	TRBV7-9	-	TGTGCCAGCAGCCCGCGCAAGGGGCGCCTCCAAGAGACCCAGTACTTC	CASSPRKGRLQETQYF
TRBJ1-5	-	TRBV27	-	TGTGCCAGCAGCCCCGAAGCGTTTCAGCCCCAGCATTTT	CASSPEAFQPQHF
TRBJ1-1	-	TRBV29-1	-	TGCAGCGTTGCGGGGGGGAACACTGAAGCTTTCTTT	CSVAGGNTEAFF
TRBJ1-2	-	TRBV13	-	TGTGCCAGCAGCTTCACGGGGGCCTTTCGCTATGGCTACACCTTC	CASSFTGAFRYGYTF
TRBJ1-2	-	TRBV28	TRBD1	TGTGCCACCTCGACAGGGTATGGCTACACCTTC	CATSTGYGYTF
TRBJ1-2	-	TRBV18	-	TGTGCCAGCTCACCAGGGACGGTTGGCTACACCTTC	CASSPGTVGYTF
TRBJ1-2	few	TRBV5-1	-	TGCGCCAGCAGCTTGGCAAGCTCCTCCTATGGCTACACCTTC	CASSLASSSYGYTF
TRBJ2-5	-	TRBV29-1	TRBD2	TGCAGCCCGGTCGGGGGGACTGACGCGACCCAGTACTTC	CSPVGGTDATQYF
TRBJ1-2	many	TRBV5-6	-	TGTGCCAGCAGCTACGCAGGGACGCGGGTTGGCTACACCTTC	CASSYAGTRVGYTF
TRBJ1-1	-	TRBV10-3	-	TGTGCCATCAGTGAAAAGGGTCAAACTGAAGCTTTCTTT	CAISEKGQTEAFF
TRBJ2-7	-	TRBV30	-	TGTGCCTGGAGTAGCGTAGAGATCTACGAGCAGTACTTC	CAWSSVEIYEQYF
TRBJ2-2	-	TRBV19	-	TGTGCCAGTAGTCCCATAGCGGTGAACACCGGGGAGCTGTTTTTT	CASSPIAVNTGELFF
TRBJ1-2	-	TRBV7-6	TRBD1	TGTGCCAGCAGCAGACGACAGGGAGGTCTCTACACCTTC	CASSRRQGGLYTF
TRBJ2-1	-	TRBV7-9	-	TGTGCCAGCAGCTTAGCTAGCACAACAACCTCCTACAATGAGCAGTTCTTC	CASSLASTTTSYNEQFF
TRBJ1-1	-	TRBV19	-	TGTGCCAGTAGTATTGGGGGCTCTTACACTGAAGCTTTCTTT	CASSIGGSYTEAFF
TRBJ1-1	-	TRBV5-6	-	TGTGCCAGCTTGGGGAGAGGGACTTACCTGAGGAACACTGAAGCTTTCTTT	CASLGRGTYLRNTEAFF
TRBJ2-6	-	TRBV30	-	TGTGCCGTAGGGTTGAACGTCCTGACTTTC	CAVGLNVLTF
TRBJ2-7	-	TRBV5-1	-	TGCGCCAGCAGCTTGGAACAGGGCCGACTGTACTTC	CASSLEQGRLYF